This paragraph reports one T cell receptor beta chain. Clones were read by immunoSEQ multiplex PCR, and TCRdb kept only the in-frame ones, dropping some. The repertoire holds hundreds of thousands of clones, with about 91% as singletons. Germline CDR1 reads LGHNA; CDR2 reads YNFKEQ. This CDR3 is 15 amino acids long. The V end was cut by 2 bases, the J end by 3 bases, with 13 bases between. The data were obtained in a study of Ad26.COV2.S vaccination and SARS-CoV-2 variants. Treatment: roughly 18 received Ad26.COV2.S at low or high dose, single or two shots; roughly five received placebo; per-sample allocation not given. Following the first vaccine or placebo injection, samples were taken on day 63.

Sequences were derived from peripheral blood, sampled in a trial of Ad26.COV2.S vaccine versus placebo. The sequence was obtained from a person between 18 and 65 years old who received the Ad26.COV2.S COVID-19 vaccine or a placebo. This chain joins TRBV4-2 and TRBJ1-2; D possibly corresponds to TRBD1 (6 bases). DNA of the CDR3: TGTGCCAGCAGCCAATTGGACAGAGAGTACTATGGCTACACCTTC. Residues: CASSQLDREYYGYTF.